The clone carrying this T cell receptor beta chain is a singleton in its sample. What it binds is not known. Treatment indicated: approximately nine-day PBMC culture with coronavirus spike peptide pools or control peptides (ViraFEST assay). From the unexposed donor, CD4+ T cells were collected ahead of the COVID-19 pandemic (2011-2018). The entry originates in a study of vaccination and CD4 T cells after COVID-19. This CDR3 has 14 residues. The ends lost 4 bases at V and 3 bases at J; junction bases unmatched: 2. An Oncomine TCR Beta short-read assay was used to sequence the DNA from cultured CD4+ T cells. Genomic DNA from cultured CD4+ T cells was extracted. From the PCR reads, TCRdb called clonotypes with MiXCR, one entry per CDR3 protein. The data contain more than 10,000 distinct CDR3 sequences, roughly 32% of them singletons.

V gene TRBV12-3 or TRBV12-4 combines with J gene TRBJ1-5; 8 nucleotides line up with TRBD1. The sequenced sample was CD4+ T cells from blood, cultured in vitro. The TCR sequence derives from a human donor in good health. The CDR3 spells CASSWDRNNQPQHF. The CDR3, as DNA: TGTGCCAGCAGTTGGGACAGGAACAATCAGCCCCAGCATTTT.